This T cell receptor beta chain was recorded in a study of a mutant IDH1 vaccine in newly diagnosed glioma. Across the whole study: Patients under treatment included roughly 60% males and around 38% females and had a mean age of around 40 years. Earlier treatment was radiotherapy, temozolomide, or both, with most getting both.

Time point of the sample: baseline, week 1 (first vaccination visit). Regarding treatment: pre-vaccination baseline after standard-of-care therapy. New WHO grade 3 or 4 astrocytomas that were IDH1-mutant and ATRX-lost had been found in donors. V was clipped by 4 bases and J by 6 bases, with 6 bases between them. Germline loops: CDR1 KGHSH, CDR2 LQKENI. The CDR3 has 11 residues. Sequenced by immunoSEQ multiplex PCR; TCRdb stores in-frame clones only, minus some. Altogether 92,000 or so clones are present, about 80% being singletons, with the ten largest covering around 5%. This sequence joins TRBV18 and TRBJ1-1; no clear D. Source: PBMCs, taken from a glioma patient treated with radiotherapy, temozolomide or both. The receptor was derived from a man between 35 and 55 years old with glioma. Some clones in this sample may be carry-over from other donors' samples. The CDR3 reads CASSQGSEAFF. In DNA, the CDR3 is TGTGCCAGCTCACAGGGATCTGAAGCTTTCTTT.